This TCR beta chain was recorded in a study of T cell changes during pregnancy in multiple sclerosis. The protocol was immunoSEQ multiplex PCR, while the TCRdb copy is restricted to in-frame clones and leaves out a portion. The profile shows 93,000 or so clones, 75% to 95% of them singletons. This clone has a single count. The receptor's source is a female donor with multiple sclerosis, enrolled in a pregnancy study. Here the sequenced sample was peripheral blood, taken before pregnancy.

The CDR3 is CASSELGRVSGNTIYF. The CDR3 coding sequence is TGTGCCAGCAGTGAACTCGGTAGAGTCTCTGGAAACACCATATATTTT. V and J are TRBV6-1 and TRBJ1-3; no clear D gene. Germline CDR1 and CDR2: MNHNS and SASEGT. The CDR3 runs 16 residues. V lost 2 bases and J 0 bases, leaving 11 bases between the germline ends.